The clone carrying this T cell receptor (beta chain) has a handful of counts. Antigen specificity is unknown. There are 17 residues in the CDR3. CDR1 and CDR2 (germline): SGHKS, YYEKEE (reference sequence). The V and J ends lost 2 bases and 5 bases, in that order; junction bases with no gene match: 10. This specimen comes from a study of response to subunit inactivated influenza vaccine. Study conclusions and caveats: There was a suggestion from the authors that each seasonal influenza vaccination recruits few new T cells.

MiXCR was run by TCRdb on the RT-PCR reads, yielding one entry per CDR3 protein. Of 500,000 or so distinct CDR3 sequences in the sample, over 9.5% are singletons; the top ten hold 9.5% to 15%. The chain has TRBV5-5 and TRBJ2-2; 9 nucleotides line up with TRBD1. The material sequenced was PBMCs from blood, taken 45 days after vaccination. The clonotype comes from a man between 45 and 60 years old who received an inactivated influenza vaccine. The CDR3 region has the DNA TGTGCCAGCAGCTTCCACGCTCCGGGACAGGGAACCGGGGAGCTGTTTTTT. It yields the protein CASSFHAPGQGTGELFF.